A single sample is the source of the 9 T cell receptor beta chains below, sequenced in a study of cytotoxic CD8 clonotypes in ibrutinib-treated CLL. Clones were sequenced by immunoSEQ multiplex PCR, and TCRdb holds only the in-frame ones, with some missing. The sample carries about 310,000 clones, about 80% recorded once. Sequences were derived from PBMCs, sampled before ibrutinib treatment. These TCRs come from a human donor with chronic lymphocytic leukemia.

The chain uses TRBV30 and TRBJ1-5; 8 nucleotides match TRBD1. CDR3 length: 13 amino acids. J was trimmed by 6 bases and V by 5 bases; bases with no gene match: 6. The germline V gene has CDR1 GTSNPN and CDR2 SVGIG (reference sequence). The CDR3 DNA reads TGTGCCTGGGGGGGACAGGTCGGTCAGCCCCAGCATTTT. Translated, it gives CAWGGQVGQPQHF.

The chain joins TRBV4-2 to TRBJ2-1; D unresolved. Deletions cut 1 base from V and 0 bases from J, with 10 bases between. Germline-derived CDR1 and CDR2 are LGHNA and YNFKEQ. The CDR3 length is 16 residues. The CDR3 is CASSQVGSSSYNEQFF. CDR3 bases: TGTGCCAGCAGCCAAGTTGGCAGTAGCTCCTACAATGAGCAGTTCTTC.

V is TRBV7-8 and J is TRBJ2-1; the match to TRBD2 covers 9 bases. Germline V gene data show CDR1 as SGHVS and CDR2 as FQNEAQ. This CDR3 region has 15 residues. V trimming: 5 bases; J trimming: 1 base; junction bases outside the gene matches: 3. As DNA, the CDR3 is TGTGCCAGCAGCATTAGCGGGAGATCCTACAATGAGCAGTTCTTC. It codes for CASSISGRSYNEQFF.

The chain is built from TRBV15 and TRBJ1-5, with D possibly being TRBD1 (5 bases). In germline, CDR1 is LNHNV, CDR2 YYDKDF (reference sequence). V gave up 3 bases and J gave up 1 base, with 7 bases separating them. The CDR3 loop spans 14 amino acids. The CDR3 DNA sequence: TGTGCCACCAGCAGCAGGGAAAGCAATCAGCCCCAGCATTTT. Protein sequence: CATSSRESNQPQHF.

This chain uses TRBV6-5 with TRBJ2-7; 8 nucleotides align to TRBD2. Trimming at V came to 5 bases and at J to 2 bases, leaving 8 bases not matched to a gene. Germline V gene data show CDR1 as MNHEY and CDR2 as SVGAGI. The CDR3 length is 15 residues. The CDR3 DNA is TGTGCCAGCAGTCCGCCGGGACTAGGGGCCTACGAGCAGTACTTC. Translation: CASSPPGLGAYEQYF.

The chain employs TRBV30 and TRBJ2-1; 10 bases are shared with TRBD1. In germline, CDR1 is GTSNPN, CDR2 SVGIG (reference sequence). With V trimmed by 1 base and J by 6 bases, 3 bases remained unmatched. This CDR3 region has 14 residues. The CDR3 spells CAWSGQGARNEQFF. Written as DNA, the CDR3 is TGTGCCTGGAGTGGACAGGGGGCGCGCAATGAGCAGTTCTTC.

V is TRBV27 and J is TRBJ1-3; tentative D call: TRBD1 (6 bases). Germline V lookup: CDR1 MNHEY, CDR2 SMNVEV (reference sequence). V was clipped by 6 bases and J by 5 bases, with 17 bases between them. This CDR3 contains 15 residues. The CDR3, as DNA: TGTGCCAGCAGCCCCGGGGGGCGCTTCCGAAACACCATATATTTT. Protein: CASSPGGRFRNTIYF.

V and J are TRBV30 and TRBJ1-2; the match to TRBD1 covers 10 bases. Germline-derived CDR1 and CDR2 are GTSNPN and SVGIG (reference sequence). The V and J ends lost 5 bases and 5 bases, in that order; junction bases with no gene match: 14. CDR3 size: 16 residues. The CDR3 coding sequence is TGTGCCTGGGTAGATCCGGGACAGGGGTTTCGGTATGGCTACACCTTC. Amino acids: CAWVDPGQGFRYGYTF.

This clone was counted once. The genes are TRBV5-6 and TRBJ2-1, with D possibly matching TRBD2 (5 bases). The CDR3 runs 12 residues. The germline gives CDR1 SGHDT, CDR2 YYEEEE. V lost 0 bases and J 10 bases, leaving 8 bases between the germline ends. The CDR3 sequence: CASSLVAGEQFF. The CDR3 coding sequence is TGTGCCAGCAGCTTGGTTGCGGGCGAGCAGTTCTTC.